This TCR beta chain was found in a study of blood T cell repertoires in COVID-19 (dated by TCRdb to the early 2020s). Broadly, across the study: Samples covering the acute and convalescent phases of COVID-19 were provided by collaborators in the United States, Italy and Spain. Samples came from the ongoing ImmuneRACE study (first 160 participants) plus 1,254 subjects from 6 global collaborators. Deeply sampled blood TCRbeta repertoires from subjects exposed to, actively infected with, or recovered from COVID-19 were included in the dataset. The sample metadata nearly always contained a de-identified subject ID, COVID-19 status, age in years and sex. The repertoires were released in a freely available public database meant as a resource for research on the immune response to SARS-CoV-2. The material from the prospective study consisted of cDNA or gDNA derived from T cells, B-cell-depleted T cells, or PBMCs. HLA class I and class II types, where available, came from metadata supplied by the sample provider rather than from assay-based typing. What the work shows at the level of the full study, not this receptor alone: How much clinical and demographic metadata was included differed by source and by participant, and the metadata was provided uncurated.

A remark on this clone: Its cognate antigen has yet to be identified. The record has no base qualities; no much larger clone is one base away.

The germline ends are 14 bases apart after V is trimmed by 2 bases and J by 1 base. The CDR3 runs 16 amino acids, cysteine and phenylalanine included. The kept DNA is CDR3 alone, 48 bases in frame from the first base. The CDR1 and CDR2 encoded by the germline V gene are MDHEN and SYDVKM. The collaborating institutions used their own protocols to collect whole blood in K2EDTA tubes. For TCRbeta analysis, collaborators shipped samples as frozen whole blood, isolated PBMCs, or DNA extracted from either of those sample types. TCRbeta CDR3 regions were amplified from genomic DNA using the immunoSEQ Assay, a bias-controlled multiplex PCR. The study's processing was this. The number of nucleated cells in each sample was estimated by amplification of reference gene primers within the assay. To quantify the absolute abundance of each unique TCRbeta CDR3 rearrangement, sequence reads were collapsed and filtered. Productive Simpson clonality was computed per sample as the square root of Simpson's diversity index over productive rearrangements. TCRdb carries this immuneACCESS record with in-frame sequences only. Its versions omit some clonotypes, under half of them owing to an unresolved V gene in the studies checked, with the rest unexplained. V, J and clone size reflect that table, while D and trimming were determined from the DNA. This sample comprises roughly 190,000 clones, roughly 86% of them detected only once. Together, the top ten hold 2.5% to 4% of the sample.

This chain joins TRBV28 to TRBJ2-5; a tentative D match to TRBD1 spans 6 bases. The sequenced material came from peripheral blood. This clonotype was obtained from a man between 70 and 80 years old with acute or convalescent COVID-19. The sequenced DNA is TGTGCCAGCAGTTTAGGGCCGCAGGGGACCCAAGAGACCCAGTACTTC. Protein translation: CASSLGPQGTQETQYF. The CDR3 plus the reference TRBV28 and TRBJ2-5 genes for the other parts give the full variable domain: DVKVTQSSRYLVKRTGEKVFLECVQDMDHENMFWYRQDPGLGLRLIYFSYDVKMKEKGDIPEGYSVSREKKERFSLILESASTNQTSMYLCASSLGPQGTQETQYFGPGTRLLVL.